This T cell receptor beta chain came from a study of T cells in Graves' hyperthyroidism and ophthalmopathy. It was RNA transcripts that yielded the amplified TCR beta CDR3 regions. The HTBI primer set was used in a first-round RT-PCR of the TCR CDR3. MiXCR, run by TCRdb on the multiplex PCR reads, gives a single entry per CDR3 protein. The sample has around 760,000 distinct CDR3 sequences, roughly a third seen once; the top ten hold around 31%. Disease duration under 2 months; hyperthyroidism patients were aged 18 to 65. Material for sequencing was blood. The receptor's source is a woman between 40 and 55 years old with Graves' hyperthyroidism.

The CDR3 DNA follows: TGCAGTGCGCCCCTTTTTAGTGCGCAGTACTTC. This gives the protein CSAPLFSAQYF. The chain joins TRBV20-1 to TRBJ2-7; D is ambiguous. The germline V gene encodes CDR1 DFQATT and CDR2 SNEGSKA (reference sequence). With 6 bases removed from V and 9 bases from J, the gap between germline ends came to 15 bases. The CDR3 contains 11 residues.